Each of the 28 T cell receptor beta chains below was sequenced from the same sample in a study of blood T cell repertoires in COVID-19. This table comes from immunoSEQ multiplex PCR, and its TCRdb copy is limited to in-frame clones, with some not included. The data show about 280,000 clones, more than 70% seen once. The specimen sequenced was PBMCs or T cells enriched from blood (not recorded which). The receptors derive from a woman in her sixties in a cohort exposed to, infected with or recovered from COVID-19 (not recorded which).

CDR3 amino acids: CASSRLTGESEQYF. The CDR3 DNA is TGTGCCAGCTCTCGACTAACGGGAGAAAGCGAGCAGTACTTC. The chain recombines TRBV18 with TRBJ2-7, with D perhaps TRBD2 (6 bases). There are 14 residues in the CDR3. Trimming removed 6 bases from V and 6 bases from J, with 18 bases in between. In germline, CDR1 is KGHSH, CDR2 LQKENI.

CDR3 nucleotide sequence: TGTGCCAGCACGGGAGGAGATTCCATGGGTGCTTTCTTT. Its protein is CASTGGDSMGAFF. The chain recombines TRBV2 with TRBJ1-1; no clear D gene. The CDR3 extends over 13 amino acids. V shed 7 bases and J shed 11 bases, with 20 bases lying between them. Germline values: CDR1 SNHLY, CDR2 FYNNEI.

The chain combines TRBV4-3 with TRBJ2-3; the match to TRBD2 covers 8 bases. V lost 4 bases to trimming and J lost 0 bases; unmatched junction nucleotides: 9. The CDR3 has 17 amino acids. Germline CDR1 reads LGHNA; CDR2 reads YSLEER. CDR3 in DNA: TGCGCCAGCAGCCCAGCTGGCGGGGGGTCGAGCACAGATACGCAGTATTTT. This gives the protein CASSPAGGGSSTDTQYF.

J is TRBJ2-7 and V is TRBV11-2; 7 nucleotides align to TRBD1. This CDR3 is 14 amino acids long. Per germline, CDR1 SGHAT and CDR2 FQNNGV. V lost 5 bases to trimming and J lost 4 bases; unmatched junction nucleotides: 8. DNA of the CDR3: TGTGCCAGCAGCCAACGATTGGGACAGTACGAGCAGTACTTC. Translated, it gives CASSQRLGQYEQYF. Variable domain in full (rest from reference TRBV11-2 and TRBJ2-7): EAGVAQSPRYKIIEKRQSVAFWCNPISGHATLYWYQQILGQGPKLLIQFQNNGVVDDSQLPKDRFSAERLKGVDSTLKIQPAKLEDSAVYLCASSQRLGQYEQYFGPGTRLTVT.

The chain has TRBV3-1 (or the pseudogene TRBV3-2) and TRBJ1-2; D is perhaps TRBD1 (5 bases). Germline V lookup: CDR1 LGHDT, CDR2 YNNKEL (reference sequence). This CDR3 region has 12 residues. Between the trimmed V and J ends, which lost 3 bases and 8 bases, there was a span of 10 bases. The CDR3 DNA reads TGTGCCAGCAGCCAGGCAGACAGCGGCTACACCTTC. This gives the protein CASSQADSGYTF.

A single count supports this clone. The V gene is TRBV28, the J gene TRBJ1-5, with D possibly TRBD1 on 5 matching bases. Germline CDR1 reads MDHEN; CDR2 reads SYDVKM. This CDR3 has 12 residues. The ends were cut back, 3 bases at V and 7 bases at J, with 7 bases in the middle. The CDR3 reads CASSFRGQPQHF. For the CDR3, the DNA is TGTGCCAGCAGTTTTAGGGGCCAGCCCCAGCATTTT.

This clone has only one observation. The chain links TRBV4-1 to TRBJ2-2, with 7 bases identical to TRBD2. Unmatched junction bases numbered 3, after V lost 6 bases and J lost 2 bases. Germline values: CDR1 MGHRA, CDR2 YSYEKL. This CDR3 is built from 14 residues. CDR3 amino acids: CASRGLVNTGELFF. The CDR3 DNA sequence: TGCGCCAGCAGAGGACTAGTCAACACCGGGGAGCTGTTTTTT.

This chain uses TRBV3-1 (or the pseudogene TRBV3-2) with TRBJ1-2; 9 bases match TRBD1. The CDR3 is 15 residues long. The germline CDR1 and CDR2 sequences are LGHDT and YNNKEL (reference sequence). J gave up 4 bases and V 4 bases, and 7 bases lay outside the gene matches. This CDR3 is CASSPTGGRIYGYTF. The DNA of the CDR3 is TGTGCCAGCAGCCCTACAGGGGGCAGGATCTATGGCTACACCTTC.

The chain uses TRBV11-1 and TRBJ2-7; possible D gene TRBD2, 5 bases. V lost 3 bases and J lost 2, with 8 bases in between. The germline gives CDR1 SGHAT, CDR2 FQDESV (reference sequence). This CDR3 region has 13 residues. CDR3 nucleotides: TGTGCCAGCAGCTTCTCCGGGACCTACGAGCAGTACTTC. Residues: CASSFSGTYEQYF.

The rearrangement uses TRBV9 and TRBJ2-7; maybe TRBD1 (6 bases). There are 18 residues in the CDR3. V lost 3 bases and J lost 4, with 26 bases in between. Germline values: CDR1 SGDLS, CDR2 YYNGEE. The DNA for the CDR3 is TGTGCCAGCAGCGGTAGACCTCAGGGGTCGGAGCTAACTTACGAGCAGTACTTC. Its protein product is CASSGRPQGSELTYEQYF.

This clone has only a few counts. The chain couples TRBV18 to TRBJ2-1; 11 nucleotides match TRBD2. J gave up 7 bases and V 3 bases, and 5 bases lay outside the gene matches. Germline CDR1 KGHSH, CDR2 LQKENI. The CDR3 is 15 amino acids. CDR3 in amino acids: CASSPTSGAVNEQFF. CDR3 DNA: TGTGCCAGCTCACCGACTAGCGGGGCTGTAAATGAGCAGTTCTTC.

The rearrangement uses TRBV7-3 and TRBJ1-6, with a tentative D call TRBD1 (5 bases). The V gene's germline CDR1 is SGHTA and CDR2 FQGTGA. V lost 3 bases and J 3 bases, leaving 9 bases between the germline ends. The CDR3 is 15 residues long. The CDR3 DNA sequence: TGTGCCAGCAGCTTGACAGCTCTCTATAATTCACCCCTCCACTTT. The encoded protein is CASSLTALYNSPLHF.

This clone came up once. The chain links TRBV28 to TRBJ2-7; D is perhaps TRBD2 (5 bases). The germline V gene encodes CDR1 MDHEN and CDR2 SYDVKM. There are 15 residues in the CDR3. V was trimmed by 3 bases and J by 7 bases, leaving 19 bases between them. As DNA, the CDR3 is TGTGCCAGCAGTTTTGAGCGATATAGAGGCGGGGAGCAGTACTTC. It is translated as CASSFERYRGGEQYF.

V gene TRBV6-5 combines with J gene TRBJ2-7, with 8 bases aligning to TRBD2. Germline V gene sequence: CDR1 MNHEY, CDR2 SVGAGI. V was clipped by 4 bases and J by 1 base; unmatched bases: 3. The length of the CDR3 is 14 residues. CDR3 nucleotide sequence: TGTGCCAGCAGTTTAACTAGCGGTTCCTACGAGCAGTACTTC. Translation gives CASSLTSGSYEQYF.

The rearrangement joins TRBV7-6 to TRBJ2-2, with 8 bases aligning to TRBD2. The CDR3 is 17 residues long. Germline V lookup: CDR1 SGHVS, CDR2 FNYEAQ. V dropped 4 bases and J dropped 6; count of bases not matched to a gene: 13. The CDR3: CASSSTMGLVVAGELFF. The CDR3 nucleotides read TGTGCCAGCAGCTCCACCATGGGACTAGTGGTAGCCGGGGAGCTGTTTTTT.

The rearrangement uses TRBV11-2 and TRBJ1-2; D is ambiguous. The CDR3 has 13 amino acids. From germline, CDR1 is SGHAT and CDR2 FQNNGV. V lost 4 bases to trimming and J lost 3 bases, with 9 bases between them. CDR3 nucleotides: TGTGCCAGCAGCTCCCCGGGGTACTATGGCTACACCTTC. Its translation: CASSSPGYYGYTF.

V gene TRBV28 combines with J gene TRBJ2-1, with TRBD1 matching over 9 bases. V lost 2 bases and J lost 4; bases outside the gene matches: 9. The V gene's germline CDR1 is MDHEN and CDR2 SYDVKM. The CDR3 totals 17 residues. The chain's CDR3 is CASSLIRGTGSYNEQFF. For the CDR3, the DNA is TGTGCCAGCAGTTTAATACGGGGGACAGGGAGTTACAATGAGCAGTTCTTC.

V gene TRBV30 combines with J gene TRBJ1-3, with unresolved D. The CDR3 covers 15 residues. Deletions cut 0 bases from V and 4 bases from J, with 13 bases between. Germline CDR1 GTSNPN, CDR2 SVGIG (reference sequence). The CDR3 here is CAWSVLGSHGNTIYF. The CDR3 DNA reads TGTGCCTGGAGTGTACTGGGCAGCCACGGAAACACCATATATTTT.

The V and J genes are TRBV9 and TRBJ2-3; 12 bases map to TRBD2. Germline assignment: CDR1 SGDLS and CDR2 YYNGEE. V was clipped by 0 bases and J by 0 bases; unmatched bases: 2. This CDR3 is built from 17 residues. CDR3 protein: CASSVEGLAGSTDTQYF. The DNA of the CDR3 is TGTGCCAGCAGCGTAGAAGGACTAGCGGGAAGCACAGATACGCAGTATTTT.

The genes are TRBV9 and TRBJ1-2, with 11 bases lining up with TRBD1. After removal of 5 bases from V and 4 bases from J, the junction contained 7 bases not matched to a gene. CDR3 size: 15 residues. Germline lookup yields CDR1 SGDLS and CDR2 YYNGEE. The CDR3 DNA reads as TGTGCCAGCAGAGCTACCGGGACAGGGGGCTATGGCTACACCTTC. Its protein product is CASRATGTGGYGYTF.

V usage is TRBV18 and J usage is TRBJ2-6, with unresolved D. The CDR3 extends over 14 amino acids. The germline gives CDR1 KGHSH, CDR2 LQKENI. V lost 3 bases to trimming and J lost 4 bases, with 7 bases between them. This CDR3 is CASSPSPGANVLTF. As DNA, the CDR3 is TGTGCCAGCTCACCCAGTCCGGGGGCCAACGTCCTGACTTTC. The variable domain in full, completed from reference TRBV18 and TRBJ2-6, reads NAGVMQNPRHLVRRRGQEARLRCSPMKGHSHVYWYRQLPEEGLKFMVYLQKENIIDESGMPKERFSAEFPKEGPSILRIQQVVRGDSAAYFCASSPSPGANVLTFGAGSRLTVL.

CDR3 protein: CASSPAAGTSPYEQYF. As DNA, the CDR3 is TGCGCCAGCAGCCCCGCGGCCGGGACTAGCCCTTACGAGCAGTACTTC. The J gene is TRBJ2-7, the V gene TRBV4-3; 9 nucleotides line up with TRBD2. J gave up 4 bases and V 4 bases, and 11 bases lay outside the gene matches. This CDR3 contains 16 residues. Germline-derived CDR1 and CDR2 are LGHNA and YSLEER.

This chain links TRBV30 with TRBJ2-7; tentatively, D is TRBD1 (5 bases). In germline, CDR1 is GTSNPN, CDR2 SVGIG (reference sequence). Trimming stripped 4 bases from V and 6 bases from J, with 13 bases between. The CDR3 extends over 12 amino acids. The CDR3 region has the DNA TGTGCCTGGACAGGGCCTCTACGCGAGCAGTACTTC. Residues: CAWTGPLREQYF.

V is TRBV4-1 and J is TRBJ2-1; 8 bases agree with TRBD2. The V gene's germline CDR1 is MGHRA and CDR2 YSYEKL. This CDR3 contains 16 residues. Unmatched junction bases numbered 5, after V lost 4 bases and J lost 0 bases. The CDR3 DNA is TGCGCCAGCAGCCGAGAACGGGGGGGCTCCTACAATGAGCAGTTCTTC. Translation gives CASSRERGGSYNEQFF.

This clone is a singleton in its sample. V is TRBV10-3 and J is TRBJ2-1; maybe TRBD2 (7 bases). Germline V gene lookup returns CDR1 ENHRY and CDR2 SYGVKD. The V and J ends lost 3 bases and 5 bases respectively, with 17 bases between them. This CDR3 has 16 amino acids. The CDR3 here is CAISDPRGGGNNEQFF. CDR3 coding DNA: TGTGCCATCAGTGACCCGCGAGGGGGAGGGAACAATGAGCAGTTCTTC.

The V gene is TRBV6-5, the J gene TRBJ1-1, with D maybe TRBD1 (6 bases). Trimming took off 0 bases at V and 7 bases at J, with 15 bases between the two ends. CDR1 and CDR2 from the germline V gene are MNHEY and SVGAGI. The CDR3 runs to 15 residues. CDR3 protein: CASSYSGGALGEAFF. Here the CDR3 DNA reads TGTGCCAGCAGTTACTCGGGGGGGGCGCTCGGTGAAGCTTTCTTT.

J is TRBJ1-4 and V is TRBV28; possible D gene TRBD1, 5 bases. V was cut by 5 bases and J by 6 bases, with 13 bases left in between. The CDR3 contains 14 residues. Germline CDR1 and CDR2: MDHEN and SYDVKM. CDR3 protein: CASSGGTLYEKLFF. CDR3 DNA: TGTGCCAGCAGTGGGGGGACCCTCTATGAAAAACTGTTTTTT.

This clone was found a few times. The chain joins TRBV5-1 to TRBJ2-7; possibly TRBD2 for D (5 bases). The length of the CDR3 is 12 residues. V was shortened by 3 bases and J by 3 bases, with 7 bases between the two germline ends. In germline, CDR1 is SGHRS, CDR2 YFSETQ. CDR3 amino acids: CASSSGDYEQYF. The CDR3 bases are TGCGCCAGCAGCTCCGGGGACTACGAGCAGTACTTC.